Shown below are 27 T cell receptor beta chains from a single sample sequenced in a study of blood T cell repertoires in COVID-19. Assay: immunoSEQ multiplex PCR; the TCRdb copy retains only in-frame clones and omits some. The top ten hold roughly 0.99% of the sample, which has about 370,000 clones, 75% to 90% seen once. The sequencing sample was made of PBMCs or T cells enriched from blood (not recorded which). All receptors come from a man younger than 35 who had recovered from COVID-19.

This clone was detected once. The chain uses TRBV7-2 and TRBJ2-3; 7 bases are a match to TRBD1. CDR3 length: 16 residues. The V segment lost 4 bases and the J segment 4 bases; nucleotides outside the gene matches: 11. Per the germline V gene, CDR1 is SGHTA and CDR2 is FQGNSA. CDR3 sequence (DNA): TGTGCCAGCAGCTCGGGACAGAACAGGGGAGCAGATACGCAGTATTTT. The encoded protein is CASSSGQNRGADTQYF.

The chain employs TRBV25-1 and TRBJ1-6; D unclear. The CDR3 length is 12 residues. The V end lost 1 base, the J end lost 9 bases, and 4 bases lay between the germline ends. Germline CDR1 reads MGHDK; CDR2 reads SYGVNS. The DNA for the CDR3 is TGTGCCAGCAGTGAATGGAGTTCACCCCTCCACTTT. Amino acids: CASSEWSSPLHF.

This chain uses TRBV27 with TRBJ2-1, with TRBD1 as a possible D gene (6 bases). The germline V and J ends were trimmed by 6 bases and 2 bases, with 20 bases remaining between them. The V gene's germline CDR1 is MNHEY and CDR2 SMNVEV (reference sequence). The CDR3 has 17 residues. CDR3 sequence (DNA): TGTGCCAGCAGCCCAAAGGGACAAAGCAAAACCTACAATGAGCAGTTCTTC. Translated: CASSPKGQSKTYNEQFF.

This clone was seen a single time. This chain joins TRBV2 and TRBJ2-1; 9 bases fit TRBD2. Germline V gene sequence: CDR1 SNHLY, CDR2 FYNNEI. CDR3 length: 15 residues. Trimming cost V 7 bases and J 4 bases; bases outside gene matches: 8. The CDR3 DNA reads TGTGCCAGCAAGGCGGAGCGGGGGGAGTACAATGAGCAGTTCTTC. Its translation: CASKAERGEYNEQFF.

V usage is TRBV27 and J usage is TRBJ1-2; TRBD1 aligns across 12 bases. This CDR3 spans 14 amino acids. The germline V gene encodes CDR1 MNHEY and CDR2 SMNVEV (reference sequence). V was clipped by 6 bases and J by 8 bases; unmatched bases: 7. CDR3: CASRWGQGAGGYTF. The CDR3 nucleotides read TGTGCCAGCAGATGGGGACAGGGGGCGGGAGGCTACACCTTC.

This clone has a single count. DNA for the CDR3: TGTGCCAGCAGTTTTCAGGGGGGTGGGCAGCCCCAGCATTTT. It yields the protein CASSFQGGGQPQHF. The chain has TRBV27 and TRBJ1-5; 7 bases agree with TRBD1. The V segment lost 3 bases and the J segment 7 bases; nucleotides outside the gene matches: 6. This CDR3 region has 14 residues. Germline V lookup: CDR1 MNHEY, CDR2 SMNVEV (reference sequence).

To note about this clone: The same CDR3 can be traced to other DNA sequences in this sample. The chain recombines TRBV7-7 with TRBJ2-1, with 11 bases fitting TRBD1. The CDR3 sequence is 13 residues long. After removal of 5 bases from V and 8 bases from J, the junction contained 2 bases not matched to a gene. Germline V lookup: CDR1 SSHAT, CDR2 FNYEAQ (reference sequence). The CDR3 DNA reads as TGTGCCAGCAGCCGGGACAGGGGGGATGAGCAGTTCTTC. Protein sequence: CASSRDRGDEQFF.

The rearrangement uses TRBV7-9 and TRBJ2-1; D is unclear. The CDR3 covers 12 residues. CDR1 is SEHNR and CDR2 is FQNEAQ in the germline V gene (reference sequence). V dropped 5 bases and J dropped 13 bases, with 15 bases sitting between them. The CDR3: CASSQSSPSQFF. The DNA for the CDR3 is TGTGCCAGCAGCCAAAGCTCCCCCTCCCAGTTCTTC.

The gene calls are TRBV7-8 and TRBJ1-4; 9 nucleotides match TRBD1. Trimming took 5 bases from V and 8 from J; bases not matched to a gene: 9. The CDR3 covers 15 residues. In germline, CDR1 is SGHVS, CDR2 FQNEAQ. The DNA of the CDR3 is TGTGCCAGCAGCAAAGGACAGGGGAGAGGGGAAAAACTGTTTTTT. The encoded protein is CASSKGQGRGEKLFF.

The V call is TRBV19, the J call TRBJ1-5, with D unclear. V lost 7 bases and J 0 bases, leaving 10 bases between the germline ends. This CDR3 region has 14 residues. Germline values: CDR1 LNHDA, CDR2 SQIVND (reference sequence). The CDR3 nucleotides read TGTGCCAGTAAGACCGGGAATAGCAATCAGCCCCAGCATTTT. Its protein is CASKTGNSNQPQHF.

The chain is built from TRBV7-9 and TRBJ2-2; possibly TRBD2 for D (6 bases). Germline V gene lookup returns CDR1 SEHNR and CDR2 FQNEAQ (reference sequence). Trimming left V 2 bases short and J 11 bases short, with 9 bases between. The CDR3 totals 12 residues. The CDR3 region is CASSLRGGELFF. DNA of the CDR3: TGTGCCAGCAGCTTACGGGGAGGTGAGCTGTTTTTT. Variable domain in full (rest from reference TRBV7-9 and TRBJ2-2): DTGVSQNPRHKITKRGQNVTFRCDPISEHNRLYWYRQTLGQGPEFLTYFQNEAQLEKSRLLSDRFSAERPKGSFSTLEIQRTEQGDSAMYLCASSLRGGELFFGEGSRLTVL.

The table lists this clone with a count of one. The J gene is TRBJ1-4, the V gene TRBV18, with 8 bases aligning to TRBD1. V gave up 2 bases and J gave up 8 bases; unmatched junction bases: 7. CDR1 is KGHSH and CDR2 is LQKENI in the germline V gene. CDR3 length equals 15 residues. Here the CDR3 reads CASSPTGGEWEKLFF. The CDR3 DNA reads as TGTGCCAGCTCACCAACAGGGGGAGAATGGGAAAAACTGTTTTTT.

This clone has a handful of counts. This chain links TRBV6-6 with TRBJ1-2; no clear D gene. Per the germline V gene, CDR1 is MNHNY and CDR2 is SVGAGI (reference sequence). The CDR3 loop spans 17 amino acids. V was clipped by 5 bases and J by 4 bases, with 23 bases between them. CDR3 in amino acids: CASSHHQTPGSSYGYTF. The CDR3 nucleotides are TGTGCCAGCAGTCACCACCAGACCCCAGGATCCAGCTATGGCTACACCTTC.

The chain combines TRBV4-1 with TRBJ2-1; 11 nucleotides align to TRBD2. Germline V lookup: CDR1 MGHRA, CDR2 YSYEKL. Trimming at V came to 4 bases and at J to 0 bases, leaving 8 bases not matched to a gene. This CDR3 has 18 amino acids. The CDR3 sequence: CASSRVGTSGSSYNEQFF. CDR3 DNA sequence: TGCGCCAGCAGCCGAGTTGGGACTAGCGGAAGCTCCTACAATGAGCAGTTCTTC.

V and J are TRBV5-4 and TRBJ2-1, with 8 nucleotides matching TRBD2. The J segment lost 4 bases and the V segment lost 0 bases, leaving 9 bases of the junction unmatched. This CDR3 comprises 17 residues. Per germline, CDR1 SGHNT and CDR2 YYREEE (reference sequence). The CDR3 sequence: CASSLVRSSGQYNEQFF. As DNA, the CDR3 is TGTGCCAGCAGCTTGGTTAGGTCTAGCGGGCAATACAATGAGCAGTTCTTC.

The CDR3 spells CASRLGGGTGAQPQHF. The CDR3 DNA reads TGTGCCAGTAGGCTCGGCGGTGGGACAGGGGCTCAGCCCCAGCATTTT. The chain links TRBV19 to TRBJ1-5; TRBD1 agrees at 10 bases. CDR3 length: 16 residues. Germline V lookup: CDR1 LNHDA, CDR2 SQIVND (reference sequence). Trimming cost V 6 bases and J 6 bases; bases outside gene matches: 11.

V and J are TRBV24-1 and TRBJ2-1; 7 bases align to TRBD1. CDR3 length equals 17 residues. Germline-derived CDR1 and CDR2 are KGHDR and SFDVKD. V gave up 1 base and J gave up 1 base; unmatched junction bases: 6. The CDR3 here is CATSDFEVRGSYNEQFF. The CDR3 DNA reads TGTGCCACCAGTGATTTCGAGGTCAGGGGGTCCTACAATGAGCAGTTCTTC.

The chain carries TRBV21-1 and TRBJ2-1; TRBD2, the D gene given by the table, was not confirmed from the DNA. TRBV21-1 is given as a pseudogene. The CDR3 consists of 18 residues. This CDR3 is CASSKITSEDGSYNEQFF. DNA for the CDR3: TGTGCCAGCAGCAAAATAACTAGCGAAGATGGTTCCTACAATGAGCAGTTCTTC.

The chain employs TRBV24-1 and TRBJ2-1, with TRBD1 identical over 7 bases. The germline gives CDR1 KGHDR, CDR2 SFDVKD. J lost 6 bases, V lost 3 bases, and 1 base had no gene match. The CDR3 runs to 13 residues. The CDR3, as DNA: TGTGCCACCAGTGATCCAGGGGGCAATGAGCAGTTCTTC. As protein: CATSDPGGNEQFF.

The chain recombines TRBV12-3 or TRBV12-4 with TRBJ2-1; 9 positions match TRBD1. Trimming at V came to 6 bases and at J to 12 bases, leaving 6 bases not matched to a gene. This CDR3 spans 12 amino acids. The CDR3 is CASRPTGGSQFF. The CDR3 DNA follows: TGTGCCAGCAGGCCAACAGGGGGCTCGCAGTTCTTC.

The chain has TRBV7-2 and TRBJ1-4, with 7 bases identical to TRBD1. Germline CDR1 is SGHTA and CDR2 is FQGNSA. The trim removed 2 bases at V and 8 bases at J, leaving 11 bases unmatched. The CDR3 runs 16 residues. This CDR3 is CASSLKGARRDEKLFF. For the CDR3, the DNA is TGTGCCAGCAGCTTAAAGGGGGCGAGGAGGGACGAAAAACTGTTTTTT.

The rearrangement links TRBV5-6 to TRBJ2-3, with a weak D call TRBD1 (6 bases). The V and J ends lost 7 bases and 4 bases respectively, with 16 bases between them. The V gene's germline CDR1 is SGHDT and CDR2 YYEEEE. There are 14 residues in the CDR3. The CDR3, as DNA: TGTGCCAGCCTCGGGACAAAGTCTGCAGATACGCAGTATTTT. Translated: CASLGTKSADTQYF.

The chain carries TRBV7-6 and TRBJ2-7; D might be TRBD1 (5 bases). V lost 5 bases and J 2 bases, leaving 13 bases between the germline ends. This CDR3 contains 14 residues. Germline V lookup: CDR1 SGHVS, CDR2 FNYEAQ. The CDR3 DNA reads TGTGCCAGCAGCGAGCAAGGGGCGGCCTACGAGCAGTACTTC. Protein sequence: CASSEQGAAYEQYF. The entire variable domain, with the rest obtained from reference TRBV7-6 and TRBJ2-7, is as follows: GAGVSQSPRYKVTKRGQDVALRCDPISGHVSLYWYRQALGQGPEFLTYFNYEAQQDKSGLPNDRFSAERPEGSISTLTIQRTEQRDSAMYRCASSEQGAAYEQYFGPGTRLTVT.

The chain links TRBV10-3 to TRBJ1-5; 7 nucleotides align to TRBD1. Trimming took 11 bases from V and 5 from J; bases not matched to a gene: 12. Germline lookup yields CDR1 ENHRY and CDR2 SYGVKD. The CDR3 sequence is 14 residues long. The CDR3 DNA reads as TGTGCCTCCAGTACAGGGGTAGGCCATCAGCCCCAGCATTTT. It translates to CASSTGVGHQPQHF.

The J gene is TRBJ1-2, the V gene TRBV4-1; 7 nucleotides agree with TRBD1. The germline V gene has CDR1 MGHRA and CDR2 YSYEKL. Unmatched junction bases numbered 1, after V lost 1 base and J lost 8 bases. The CDR3 loop spans 12 amino acids. The CDR3 spells CASSQGGGGYTF. The CDR3 region has the DNA TGCGCCAGCAGCCAAGGAGGGGGCGGCTACACCTTC.

The chain joins TRBV2 to TRBJ1-3, with no clear D. This CDR3 region has 14 residues. Trimming stripped 4 bases from V and 0 bases from J, with 7 bases between. Germline V lookup: CDR1 SNHLY, CDR2 FYNNEI. The CDR3 sequence is CASSVASSGNTIYF. As DNA, the CDR3 is TGTGCCAGCAGTGTAGCCAGCTCTGGAAACACCATATATTTT.

This clone has a single count. V and J are TRBV6-2 or TRBV6-3 and TRBJ1-5; D is perhaps TRBD1 (6 bases). The ends were cut back, 6 bases at V and 0 bases at J, with 9 bases in the middle. CDR1 and CDR2 (germline): MNHEY, SVGEGT. CDR3 size: 14 residues. The CDR3 nucleotides read TGTGCCAGCAGCTTGGACAGTAGCAATCAGCCCCAGCATTTT. Its translation: CASSLDSSNQPQHF.